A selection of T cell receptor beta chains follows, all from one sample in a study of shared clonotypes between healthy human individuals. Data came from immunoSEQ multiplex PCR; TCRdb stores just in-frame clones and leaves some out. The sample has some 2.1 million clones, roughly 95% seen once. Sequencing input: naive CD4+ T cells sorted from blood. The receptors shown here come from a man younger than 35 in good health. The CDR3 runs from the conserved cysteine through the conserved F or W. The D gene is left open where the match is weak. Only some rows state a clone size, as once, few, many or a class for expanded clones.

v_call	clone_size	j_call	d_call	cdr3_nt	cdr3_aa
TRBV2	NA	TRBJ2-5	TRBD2	TGTGCCAGCAGCGAAGGACTAGCGGGAGGGAAGACCCAGTACTTC	CASSEGLAGGKTQYF
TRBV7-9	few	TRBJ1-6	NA	TGTGCCAGCAGCTTAGTCGGATCACCCCTCCACTTT	CASSLVGSPLHF
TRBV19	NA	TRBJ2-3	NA	TGTGCCAGTAGTCCGTCCCGGGGCCGCGACTTGGCAGATACGCAGTATTTT	CASSPSRGRDLADTQYF
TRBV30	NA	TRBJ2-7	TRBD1	TGTGCCTGGAGTGGGACAGGGACCGACGAGCAGTACTTC	CAWSGTGTDEQYF
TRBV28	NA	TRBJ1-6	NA	TGTGCCAGCAGTTTAGATGGGTATTCACCCCTCCACTTT	CASSLDGYSPLHF
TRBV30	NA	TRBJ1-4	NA	TGTGCCTGGGCCAGGGATAGGGATGAAAAACTGTTTTTT	CAWARDRDEKLFF
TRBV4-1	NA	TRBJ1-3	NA	TGCGCCAGCAGCCAAACAGGGCGTCCCTCTGGAAACACCATATATTTT	CASSQTGRPSGNTIYF
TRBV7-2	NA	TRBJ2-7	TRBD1	TGTGCCAGCAGCATAGGACAGGGGCTTACCTACGAGCAGTACTTC	CASSIGQGLTYEQYF
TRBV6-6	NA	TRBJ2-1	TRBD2	TGTGCCAGCGGTCGACTAGCGAGGAATGAGCAGTTCTTC	CASGRLARNEQFF
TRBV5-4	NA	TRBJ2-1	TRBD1	TGTGCCAGCAGCCGGGACAGGAACTCCTACAATGAGCAGTTCTTC	CASSRDRNSYNEQFF
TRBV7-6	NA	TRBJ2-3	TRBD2	TGTGCCAGCAGCTTCCGACTAGCGGGGAACACAGATACGCAGTATTTT	CASSFRLAGNTDTQYF
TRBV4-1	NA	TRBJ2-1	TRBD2	TGCGCCAGCAGCCGGACTAGCGGGAGGGCCAACTACAATGAGCAGTTCTTC	CASSRTSGRANYNEQFF
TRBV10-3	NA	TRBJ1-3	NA	TGTGCCATCAGTGAGTCACAGATCTCTGGAAACACCATATATTTT	CAISESQISGNTIYF
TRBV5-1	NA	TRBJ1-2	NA	TGCGCCAGCAGCCCCAGTGGGAGTGACTATGGCTACACCTTC	CASSPSGSDYGYTF
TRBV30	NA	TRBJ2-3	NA	TGTGCCTGGAGTCGTAGATACACAGATACGCAGTATTTT	CAWSRRYTDTQYF
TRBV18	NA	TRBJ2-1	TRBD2	TGTGCCAGCTCACCACCCTTAGAACTAGCGGGAAAAAATGAGCAGTTCTTC	CASSPPLELAGKNEQFF
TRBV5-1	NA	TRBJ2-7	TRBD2	TGCGCCAGCAGCTTCGGACTAGCGGGACCCTACGAGCAGTACTTC	CASSFGLAGPYEQYF
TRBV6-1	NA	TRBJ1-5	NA	TGTGCCAGCAGTGAAGCTAGAGTGGGCAATCAGCCCCAGCATTTT	CASSEARVGNQPQHF
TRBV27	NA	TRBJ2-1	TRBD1	TGTGCCAGCAGTTCCCCAGGACAGGGATCTTACAATGAGCAGTTCTTC	CASSSPGQGSYNEQFF
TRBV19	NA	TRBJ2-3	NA	TGTGCCAGTACTCCGGGACGGGGCACAGATACGCAGTATTTT	CASTPGRGTDTQYF
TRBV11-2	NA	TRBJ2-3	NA	TGTGCCAGCAGCTTAGAGGTAGCGGAAAGCACAGATACGCAGTATTTT	CASSLEVAESTDTQYF
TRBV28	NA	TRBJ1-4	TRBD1	TGTGCCAGCAGTTTGGTCCCGGGACAGGGGGCGACAAATGAAAAACTGTTTTTT	CASSLVPGQGATNEKLFF
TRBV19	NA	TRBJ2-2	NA	TGTGCCAGTAGTTACACTAGCTCCACCGGGGAGCTGTTTTTT	CASSYTSSTGELFF
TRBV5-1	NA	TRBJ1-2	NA	TGCGCCAGCAGCTTGGACCCCCCCAACTATGGCTACACCTTC	CASSLDPPNYGYTF
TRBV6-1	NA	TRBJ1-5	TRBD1	TGTGCCAGCAGTGAAAGGAGGACAGGACCTAGCAGAAGTAGCAATCAGCCCCAGCATTTT	CASSERRTGPSRSSNQPQHF
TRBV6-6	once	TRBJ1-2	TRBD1	TGTGCCAGCAGTTACTCGGGACAGACTAACTATGGCTACACCTTC	CASSYSGQTNYGYTF
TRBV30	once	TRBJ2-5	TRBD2	TGTGCCTGGAGTACGGGACTAGCGGGTCAAGAGACCCAGTACTTC	CAWSTGLAGQETQYF
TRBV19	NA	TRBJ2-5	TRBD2	TGTGCCAGTAGTATAGGCCGGGGACTAGCGGGAGGGACCCAGTACTTC	CASSIGRGLAGGTQYF
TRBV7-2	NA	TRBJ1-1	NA	TGTGCCAGCAGCCGGGGGCCGAACACTGAAGCTTTCTTT	CASSRGPNTEAFF
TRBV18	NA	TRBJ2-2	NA	TGTGCCAGCTCACCATTTTCAGCGAACACCGGGGAGCTGTTTTTT	CASSPFSANTGELFF
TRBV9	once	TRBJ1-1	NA	TGTGCCAGCAGCGTAGGAGGGAGCGATGGGTGGGGGACTGAAGCTTTCTTT	CASSVGGSDGWGTEAFF
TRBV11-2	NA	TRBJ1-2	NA	TGTGCCAGCAGCTTTGGGGTGGGCTATGGCTACACCTTC	CASSFGVGYGYTF
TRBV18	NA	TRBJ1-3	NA	TGTGCCAGCTCAGGACTACAGGTTTTCTCTGGAAACACCATATATTTT	CASSGLQVFSGNTIYF
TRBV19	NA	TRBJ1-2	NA	TGTGCCAGTAGTACTCAGTCCTATGGCTACACCTTC	CASSTQSYGYTF
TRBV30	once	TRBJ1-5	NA	TGTGCCTGGAGTGTAGTAGGAGGTCAGCCCCAGCATTTT	CAWSVVGGQPQHF
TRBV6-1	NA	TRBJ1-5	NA	TGTGCCAGCAGTGAGACAGGTTCCAATCAGCCCCAGCATTTT	CASSETGSNQPQHF
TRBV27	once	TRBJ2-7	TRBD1	TGTGCCAGCAGTTTTGGAGGGACAGGGGGACTCGGGGTACGCTACGAGCAGTACTTC	CASSFGGTGGLGVRYEQYF
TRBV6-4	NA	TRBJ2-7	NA	TGTGCCAGCAGTGTGCTGCTAATGGCAGGGTCATGCGACGAGCAGTACTTC	CASSVLLMAGSCDEQYF
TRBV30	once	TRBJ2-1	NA	TGTGCCTGGGAGTCTTCCGGGGAGCAGTTCTTC	CAWESSGEQFF
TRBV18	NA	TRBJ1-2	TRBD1	TGTGCCAGCTCAACCCTAGGACAGGGCTCCTATGGCTACACCTTC	CASSTLGQGSYGYTF
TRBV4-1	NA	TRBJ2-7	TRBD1	TGCGCCAGCAGCCAAGGTATGACAGGGGGTCTCGAGCAGTACTTC	CASSQGMTGGLEQYF
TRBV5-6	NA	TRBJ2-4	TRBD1	TGTGCCAGCAGATTAGGGGGCTTGGCCAAAAACATTCAGTACTTC	CASRLGGLAKNIQYF
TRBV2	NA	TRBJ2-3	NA	TGTGCCAGCTCCCTTGAGATACAGACAGATACGCAGTATTTT	CASSLEIQTDTQYF
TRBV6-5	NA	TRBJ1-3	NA	TGTGCCAGCAGTAGATATCTCGGGGGCGGAAACACCATATATTTT	CASSRYLGGGNTIYF
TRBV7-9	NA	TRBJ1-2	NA	TGTGCCAGCAGCTTAACAGTTAACTATGGCTACACCTTC	CASSLTVNYGYTF
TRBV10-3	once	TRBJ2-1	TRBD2	TGTGCCATCAGTATGGGACTAGCGGGAGAGAATGAGCAGTTCTTC	CAISMGLAGENEQFF